This T cell receptor (beta chain) was captured in a study of identical twins. The cDNA had a unique molecular identifier and a template-switch universal primer site. TCRdb re-called the 5' RACE reads through MiXCR, storing one row per CDR3 protein. There are a few hundred thousand distinct CDR3 sequences in the sample; approximately 10% occur only once, and around 3.1% lies in the top ten. Germline V gene lookup returns CDR1 LGHNA and CDR2 YNFKEQ. The CDR3 extends over 15 amino acids. V was clipped by 4 bases and J by 10 bases, with 20 bases between them. This clonotype has a handful of counts. These data were also filed under a second study, of yellow fever vaccine responses in identical twins.

Input material: PBMCs. The chain employs TRBV4-2 and TRBJ2-1, with D possibly called TRBD1 or TRBD2 (6 bases each). The receptor comes from a woman under 30 in good health. The CDR3 nucleotides read TGTGCCAGCAGCCGAGCACAGACGGGGGCGGAAGAGCAGTTCTTC. The encoded protein is CASSRAQTGAEEQFF.